This T cell receptor (beta chain) emerged from a study of OX40 agonist ivuxolimab in advanced cancers. The overall study: Two cutaneous melanoma patients and one hepatocellular carcinoma patient, three in all, had partial responses.

Generated by immunoSEQ multiplex PCR, the TCRdb table keeps only in-frame clones and is missing some. The sample carries about 82,000 clones, around nine tenths recorded once. Sampling of blood occurred at baseline, cycle 4 day 1, and cycle 7 day 1. V was pared by 5 bases and J by 7 bases, with 9 bases of the junction left unmatched. Germline V CDR1 and CDR2: SGHAT, FQNNGV. CDR3 length: 16 residues. V and J are TRBV11-2 and TRBJ2-2, with TRBD2 matching over 11 bases. The TCR comes from an adult with an advanced solid tumor such as melanoma, head and neck, liver or kidney cancer. Material: CD4+ or CD8+ T cells sorted from blood, obtained in a trial of the OX40 agonist ivuxolimab. CDR3 in DNA: TGTGCCAGCAGCCCTAGCGGGAGGTCGTTTGGCGGGGAGCTGTTTTTT. It yields the protein CASSPSGRSFGGELFF.